The rows below give T cell receptor beta chains drawn from one sample of a study of blood T cell repertoires in COVID-19. Using immunoSEQ multiplex PCR, the repertoire was profiled, and TCRdb retains in-frame clones only, with some absent. The data hold just over 650,000 clones, with 80% to 90% observed a single time. Sequencing input: peripheral blood. Source of these receptors: a woman aged 18-30 years with acute or convalescent COVID-19. CDR3s include the opening cysteine and the closing phenylalanine or tryptophan.

J,V,CDR3
TRBJ2-7,TRBV10-3,CAISRDRDYEQYF
TRBJ1-2,TRBV6-1,CASSEAGWTGASNYGYTF
TRBJ1-2,TRBV6-5,CAIENRGWYGYTF
TRBJ1-4,TRBV5-1,CASSRGDRGRAANEKLFF
TRBJ1-1,TRBV5-4,CASSLGQQNTEAFF
TRBJ1-1,TRBV4-1,CASSHKQGMRNTEAFF
TRBJ2-1,TRBV5-1,CASSLVQGTYNEQFF
TRBJ1-5,TRBV30,CAWSVGQSGRQPQHF
TRBJ1-1,TRBV7-9,CASHSTFTEAFF
TRBJ1-2,TRBV9,CASSVEGYGYTF
TRBJ2-2,TRBV6-1,CASSESGVGELFF
TRBJ1-2,TRBV10-3,CAISDLQAYGYTF
TRBJ1-5,TRBV18,CASSQTGQGQYSNQPQHF
TRBJ1-5,TRBV2,CASRGGVINQPQHF
TRBJ1-5,TRBV6-5,CASREGGDQPQHF
TRBJ1-2,TRBV19,CASNWARGGGLYGYTF
TRBJ2-4,TRBV30,CAWSLAGIAKNIQYF
TRBJ1-1,TRBV9,CASSSPGQVNTEAFF
TRBJ2-1,TRBV9,CASSVGGGGVSSSYNEQFF
TRBJ2-3,TRBV4-1,CASSTWTGGVTDTQYF
TRBJ1-4,TRBV6-1,CASSELAQGPSLEKLFF
TRBJ1-1,TRBV5-1,CASSLSTGANTEAFF
TRBJ1-1,TRBV19,CATGERPTEAFF
TRBJ2-7,TRBV27,CASSPRTGGYEQYF
TRBJ1-4,TRBV6-6,CASYRGGREKLFF
TRBJ1-4,TRBV15,CATSRDRGRLNEKLFF
TRBJ2-7,TRBV27,CASSVEGTAYEQYF
TRBJ2-1,TRBV5-1,CASSLRAGEEFF
TRBJ2-3,TRBV7-2,CASSQLAGGLFTDTQYF
TRBJ1-6,TRBV6-1,CASSDRFREVGNSPLHF
TRBJ2-2,TRBV29-1,CSVWTPNTGELFF
TRBJ1-2,TRBV19,CASSIGNHYGYTF
TRBJ1-4,TRBV15,CATSRVRGTEKLFF
TRBJ1-2,TRBV11-3,CASSLSLDSPNYGYTF
TRBJ1-5,TRBV7-6,CASSLGGGPRFNQPQHF
TRBJ1-1,TRBV19,CASSARTENTEAFF
TRBJ1-5,TRBV9,CASSVSTGPNQPQHF
TRBJ2-5,TRBV6-5,CASSWTGAETQYF
TRBJ1-1,TRBV5-1,CASSLAWRQNTEAFF
TRBJ1-4,TRBV10-1,CASSESTSGRPNEKLFF
TRBJ1-5,TRBV5-1,CASSLVQISNQPQHF